This TCR beta chain was identified during a study of yellow fever vaccine responses in identical twins. General study points: On the reported evidence, twins' vaccine T cell responses seemed partly convergent and partly personalized.

Concerning this clonotype itself: Its antigen is not identified.

TCRdb reanalysed the RT-PCR reads using MiXCR and keeps one entry per CDR3 protein. Among some 2,000 distinct CDR3 sequences listed, 83% were seen once. Germline loops: CDR1 WNHNN, CDR2 SYGVQD (reference sequence). With 5 bases clipped from V and 0 bases from J, the junction kept 3 bases outside the gene matches. CDR3 length: 15 residues. This TCR was sampled from a woman younger than 35 who received the yellow fever vaccine. V and J are TRBV10-1 and TRBJ2-2, with 7 positions matching TRBD1. The sequenced sample was T cells from blood (PBMCs), unsorted or a sorted subset (not recorded which), obtained before or after yellow fever vaccination (not recorded which). Written as DNA, the CDR3 is TGCGCCAGCAGTAGGGACAGCGCGAACACCGGGGAGCTGTTTTTT. Its translation is CASSRDSANTGELFF.